The 4 T cell receptor beta chains below all came from one sample that was sequenced in a study of blood T cells in healthy people across ages. It was with a sample-barcoded 5' primer and a J-beta primer mix that a second PCR of about 7 to 12 cycles was run. TCRdb re-analysed the 5' RACE reads in MiXCR, keeping a single row per CDR3 protein. The sample shows hundreds of thousands of distinct CDR3 sequences, roughly 27% of them seen only once. The source material was blood. The receptors were gathered from a woman aged 65 to 85 in good health.

The chain employs TRBV5-1 and TRBJ2-7, with D possibly matching TRBD2 (6 bases). The CDR3 length is 14 residues. Trimming left V 1 base short and J 1 base short, with 9 bases between. Germline CDR1 SGHRS, CDR2 YFSETQ. The CDR3 DNA reads as TGCGCCAGCAGCTTGCTCCTAGCGTCCTACGAGCAGTACTTC. Its translation: CASSLLLASYEQYF.

V is TRBV3-1 and J is TRBJ2-5; no clear D gene. Between the trimmed V and J ends, which lost 1 base and 2 bases, there was a span of 8 bases. The germline V gene encodes CDR1 LGHDT and CDR2 YNNKEL (reference sequence). The length of the CDR3 is 14 residues. The CDR3 here is CASSQAGIQETQYF. In nucleotides, the CDR3 is TGTGCCAGCAGCCAAGCGGGTATACAAGAGACCCAGTACTTC.

J is TRBJ2-3 and V is TRBV6-4, with a weak D call TRBD2 (5 bases). Germline CDR1 MRHNA, CDR2 SNTAGT. The CDR3 has 15 amino acids. With 0 bases removed from V and 4 bases from J, the gap between germline ends came to 11 bases. CDR3 protein: CASSDSGLASDTQYF. The CDR3 region has the DNA TGTGCCAGCAGTGACTCTGGGCTAGCTTCAGATACGCAGTATTTT.

This clonotype was found many times. This chain uses TRBV20-1 with TRBJ2-7; no definite D call. Germline V gene data show CDR1 as DFQATT and CDR2 as SNEGSKA (reference sequence). Trimming pared 1 base from V and 6 bases from J, leaving 13 bases between. The CDR3 is 13 amino acids. The CDR3 protein is CSARVSTLFEQYF. In DNA, the CDR3 is TGCAGTGCTAGAGTAAGCACTCTCTTCGAGCAGTACTTC.